Described below is a single T cell receptor beta chain sequence and its context. V lost 3 bases, J lost 4 bases, and 11 bases lay in between. CDR3 length equals 13 residues. Germline V gives CDR1 SGDLS, CDR2 YYNGEE. This sample was included in a study of shared clonotypes between healthy human individuals. Study in general: Three men and a couple of women, aged 18 to 49, were donors.

Every one of the donors was a Caucasian adult that lived in Nashville, Tennessee. Combining CD45RO+ cells with CCR7-negative CD45RA+ TemRA cells gave CD8 memory. In the source study's methods: Junction-only sequences without quality scores were provided by ImmunoSEQ, so filtering was different. Sequencing used immunoSEQ multiplex PCR; TCRdb keeps in-frame clones, though not all of them. D and trimming were read from the DNA, whereas the V and J calls and clone size are those reported in that table. The sample shows 95,000 to 120,000 clones, 55% to 80% of them seen only once. The V gene is TRBV9, the J gene TRBJ2-7, with D unclear. This receptor was taken from a woman aged 25 to 39 in good health. The sample taken for sequencing was memory CD8+ T cells sorted from blood. Subset denoted: CD45RO+ cells pooled with CCR7-negative TemRA cells. CDR3 bases: TGTGCCAGCAGCGAAGGTGTGTCGTACGAGCAGTACTTC. Translated: CASSEGVSYEQYF.